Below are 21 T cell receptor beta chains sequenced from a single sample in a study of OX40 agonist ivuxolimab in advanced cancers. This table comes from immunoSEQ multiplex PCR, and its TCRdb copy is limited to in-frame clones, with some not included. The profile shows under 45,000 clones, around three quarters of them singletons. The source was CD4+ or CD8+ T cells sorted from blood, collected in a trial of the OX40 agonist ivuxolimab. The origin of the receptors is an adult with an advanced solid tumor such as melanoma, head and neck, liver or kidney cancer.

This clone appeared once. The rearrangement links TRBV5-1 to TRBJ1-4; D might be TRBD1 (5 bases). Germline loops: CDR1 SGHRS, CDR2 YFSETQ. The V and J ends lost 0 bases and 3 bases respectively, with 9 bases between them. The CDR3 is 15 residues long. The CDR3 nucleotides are TGCGCCAGCAGCTTGGAAGGGGTTGCTAATGAAAAACTGTTTTTT. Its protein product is CASSLEGVANEKLFF.

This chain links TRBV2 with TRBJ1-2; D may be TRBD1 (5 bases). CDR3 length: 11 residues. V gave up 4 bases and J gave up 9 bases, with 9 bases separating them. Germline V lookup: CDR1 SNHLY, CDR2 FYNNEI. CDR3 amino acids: CASSVQASYTF. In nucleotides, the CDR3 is TGTGCCAGCAGTGTACAGGCAAGCTACACCTTC.

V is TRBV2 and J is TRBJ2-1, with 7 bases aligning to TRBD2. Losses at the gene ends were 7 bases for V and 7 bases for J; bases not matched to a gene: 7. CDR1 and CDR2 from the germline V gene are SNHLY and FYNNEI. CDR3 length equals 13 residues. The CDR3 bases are TGTGCCAGCACCCGGGACTACCAGAATGAGCAGTTCTTC. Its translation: CASTRDYQNEQFF.

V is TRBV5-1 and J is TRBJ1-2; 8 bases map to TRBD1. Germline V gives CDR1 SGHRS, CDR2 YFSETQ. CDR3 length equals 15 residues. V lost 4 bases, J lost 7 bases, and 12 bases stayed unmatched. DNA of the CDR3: TGCGCCAGCAGCCTGGCCCTGGACAGGGCGGGTGGCTACACCTTC. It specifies CASSLALDRAGGYTF.

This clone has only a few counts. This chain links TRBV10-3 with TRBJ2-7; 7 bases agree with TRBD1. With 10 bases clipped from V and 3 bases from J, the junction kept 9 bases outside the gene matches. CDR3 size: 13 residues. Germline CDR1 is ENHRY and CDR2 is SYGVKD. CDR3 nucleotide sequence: TGTGCCACAAATATCGGGGACAGCTACGAGCAGTACTTC. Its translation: CATNIGDSYEQYF.

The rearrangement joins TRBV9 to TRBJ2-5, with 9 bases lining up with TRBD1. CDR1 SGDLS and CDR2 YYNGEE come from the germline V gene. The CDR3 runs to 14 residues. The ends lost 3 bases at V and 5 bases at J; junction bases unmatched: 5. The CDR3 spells CASSAGQGGETQYF. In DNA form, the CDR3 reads TGTGCCAGCAGCGCGGGACAGGGAGGGGAGACCCAGTACTTC.

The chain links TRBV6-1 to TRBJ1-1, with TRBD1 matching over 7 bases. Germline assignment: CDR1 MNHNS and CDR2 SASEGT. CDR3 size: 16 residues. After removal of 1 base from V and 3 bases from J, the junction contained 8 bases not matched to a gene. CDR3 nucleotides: TGTGCCAGCAGTGAAGGGCAGGGGGGTTGGTACACTGAAGCTTTCTTT. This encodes CASSEGQGGWYTEAFF.

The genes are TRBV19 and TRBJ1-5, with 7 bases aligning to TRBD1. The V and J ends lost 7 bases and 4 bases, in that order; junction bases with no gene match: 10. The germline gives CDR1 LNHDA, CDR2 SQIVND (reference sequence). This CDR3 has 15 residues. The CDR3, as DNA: TGTGCCAGTAAAAGCGACAGGGCCGGGAATCAGCCCCAGCATTTT. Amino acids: CASKSDRAGNQPQHF.

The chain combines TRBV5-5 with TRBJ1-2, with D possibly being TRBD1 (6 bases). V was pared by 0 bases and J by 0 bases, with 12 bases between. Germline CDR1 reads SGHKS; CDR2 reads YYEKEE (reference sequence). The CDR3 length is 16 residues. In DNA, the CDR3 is TGTGCCAGCAGCTTGGACCAGGGACACTCTAACTATGGCTACACCTTC. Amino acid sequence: CASSLDQGHSNYGYTF.

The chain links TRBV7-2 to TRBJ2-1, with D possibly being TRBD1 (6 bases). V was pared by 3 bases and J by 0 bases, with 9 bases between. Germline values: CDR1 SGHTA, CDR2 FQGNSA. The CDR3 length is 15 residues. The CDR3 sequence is CASSLRTASYNEQFF. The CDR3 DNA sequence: TGTGCCAGCAGCTTGAGGACAGCCTCCTACAATGAGCAGTTCTTC.

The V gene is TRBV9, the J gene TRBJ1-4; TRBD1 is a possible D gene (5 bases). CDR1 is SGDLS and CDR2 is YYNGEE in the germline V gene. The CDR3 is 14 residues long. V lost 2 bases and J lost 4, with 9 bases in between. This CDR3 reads CASSVDSHNEKLFF. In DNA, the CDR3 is TGTGCCAGCAGCGTCGACAGCCATAATGAAAAACTGTTTTTT. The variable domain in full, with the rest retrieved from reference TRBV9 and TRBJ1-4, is DSGVTQTPKHLITATGQRVTLRCSPRSGDLSVYWYQQSLDQGLQFLIQYYNGEERAKGNILERFSAQQFPDLHSELNLSSLELGDSALYFCASSVDSHNEKLFFGSGTQLSVL.

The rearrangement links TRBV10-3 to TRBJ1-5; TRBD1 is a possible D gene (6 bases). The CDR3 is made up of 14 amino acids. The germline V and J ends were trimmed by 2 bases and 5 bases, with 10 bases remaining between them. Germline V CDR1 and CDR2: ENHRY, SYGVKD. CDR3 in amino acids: CAISEPNRDQPQHF. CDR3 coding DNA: TGTGCCATCAGTGAGCCGAACAGGGATCAGCCCCAGCATTTT.

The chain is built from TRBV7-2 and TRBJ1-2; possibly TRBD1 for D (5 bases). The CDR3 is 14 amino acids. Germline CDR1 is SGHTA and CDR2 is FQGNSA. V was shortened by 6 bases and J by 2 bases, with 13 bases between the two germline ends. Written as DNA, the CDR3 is TGTGCCAGCAGTCCTGACAGCCGAAACTATGGCTACACCTTC. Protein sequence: CASSPDSRNYGYTF.

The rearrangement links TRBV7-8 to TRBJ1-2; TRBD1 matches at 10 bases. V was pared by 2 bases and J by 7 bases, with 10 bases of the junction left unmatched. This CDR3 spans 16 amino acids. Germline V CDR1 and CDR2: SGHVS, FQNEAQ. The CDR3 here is CASSLLGTGDRGGYTF. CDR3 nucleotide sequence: TGTGCCAGCAGCTTATTAGGGACAGGGGATCGTGGTGGCTACACCTTC.

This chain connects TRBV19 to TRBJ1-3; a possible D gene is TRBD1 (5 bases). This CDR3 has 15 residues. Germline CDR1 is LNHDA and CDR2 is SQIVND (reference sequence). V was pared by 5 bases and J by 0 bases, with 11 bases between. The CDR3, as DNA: TGTGCCAGTAGTCGACAGACGTTCTCTGGAAACACCATATATTTT. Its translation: CASSRQTFSGNTIYF.

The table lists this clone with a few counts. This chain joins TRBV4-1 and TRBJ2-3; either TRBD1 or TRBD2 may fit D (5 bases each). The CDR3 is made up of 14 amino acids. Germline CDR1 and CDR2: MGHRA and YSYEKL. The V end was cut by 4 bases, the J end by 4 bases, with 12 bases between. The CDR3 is CASSPGPPPDTQYF. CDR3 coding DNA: TGCGCCAGCAGCCCGGGACCTCCCCCAGATACGCAGTATTTT.

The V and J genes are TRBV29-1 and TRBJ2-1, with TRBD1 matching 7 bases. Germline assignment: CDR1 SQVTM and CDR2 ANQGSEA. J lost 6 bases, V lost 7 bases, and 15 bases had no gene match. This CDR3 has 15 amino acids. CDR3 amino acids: CSAYHRGLYSNEQFF. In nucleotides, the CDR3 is TGCAGCGCCTACCACAGGGGCTTATACTCCAATGAGCAGTTCTTC.

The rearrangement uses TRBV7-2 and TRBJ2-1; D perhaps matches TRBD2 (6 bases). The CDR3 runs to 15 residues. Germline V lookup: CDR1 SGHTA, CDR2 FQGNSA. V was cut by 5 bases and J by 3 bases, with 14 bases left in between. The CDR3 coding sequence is TGTGCCAGCAGCCCTAGCGTGGCCGTCTACAATGAGCAGTTCTTC. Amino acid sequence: CASSPSVAVYNEQFF.

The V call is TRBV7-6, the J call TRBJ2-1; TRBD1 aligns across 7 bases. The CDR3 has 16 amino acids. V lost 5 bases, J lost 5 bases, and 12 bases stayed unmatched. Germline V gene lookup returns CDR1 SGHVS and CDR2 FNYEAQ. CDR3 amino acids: CASSPRQGGGNNEQFF. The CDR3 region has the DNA TGTGCCAGCAGCCCTAGACAGGGTGGGGGTAACAATGAGCAGTTCTTC.

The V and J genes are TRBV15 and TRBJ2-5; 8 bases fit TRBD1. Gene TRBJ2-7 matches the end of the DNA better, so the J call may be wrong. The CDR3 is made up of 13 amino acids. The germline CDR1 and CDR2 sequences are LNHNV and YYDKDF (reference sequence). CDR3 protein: CATSRVTGDEQYF. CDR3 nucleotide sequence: TGTGCCACCAGCAGAGTGACAGGGGACGAGCAGTACTTC.

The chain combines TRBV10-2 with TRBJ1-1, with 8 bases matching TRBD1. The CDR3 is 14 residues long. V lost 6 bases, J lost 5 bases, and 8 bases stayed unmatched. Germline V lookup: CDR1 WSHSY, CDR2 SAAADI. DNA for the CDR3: TGCGCCAGCAGCCGCGGACAGGGTGGGACTGAAGCTTTCTTT. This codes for CASSRGQGGTEAFF.